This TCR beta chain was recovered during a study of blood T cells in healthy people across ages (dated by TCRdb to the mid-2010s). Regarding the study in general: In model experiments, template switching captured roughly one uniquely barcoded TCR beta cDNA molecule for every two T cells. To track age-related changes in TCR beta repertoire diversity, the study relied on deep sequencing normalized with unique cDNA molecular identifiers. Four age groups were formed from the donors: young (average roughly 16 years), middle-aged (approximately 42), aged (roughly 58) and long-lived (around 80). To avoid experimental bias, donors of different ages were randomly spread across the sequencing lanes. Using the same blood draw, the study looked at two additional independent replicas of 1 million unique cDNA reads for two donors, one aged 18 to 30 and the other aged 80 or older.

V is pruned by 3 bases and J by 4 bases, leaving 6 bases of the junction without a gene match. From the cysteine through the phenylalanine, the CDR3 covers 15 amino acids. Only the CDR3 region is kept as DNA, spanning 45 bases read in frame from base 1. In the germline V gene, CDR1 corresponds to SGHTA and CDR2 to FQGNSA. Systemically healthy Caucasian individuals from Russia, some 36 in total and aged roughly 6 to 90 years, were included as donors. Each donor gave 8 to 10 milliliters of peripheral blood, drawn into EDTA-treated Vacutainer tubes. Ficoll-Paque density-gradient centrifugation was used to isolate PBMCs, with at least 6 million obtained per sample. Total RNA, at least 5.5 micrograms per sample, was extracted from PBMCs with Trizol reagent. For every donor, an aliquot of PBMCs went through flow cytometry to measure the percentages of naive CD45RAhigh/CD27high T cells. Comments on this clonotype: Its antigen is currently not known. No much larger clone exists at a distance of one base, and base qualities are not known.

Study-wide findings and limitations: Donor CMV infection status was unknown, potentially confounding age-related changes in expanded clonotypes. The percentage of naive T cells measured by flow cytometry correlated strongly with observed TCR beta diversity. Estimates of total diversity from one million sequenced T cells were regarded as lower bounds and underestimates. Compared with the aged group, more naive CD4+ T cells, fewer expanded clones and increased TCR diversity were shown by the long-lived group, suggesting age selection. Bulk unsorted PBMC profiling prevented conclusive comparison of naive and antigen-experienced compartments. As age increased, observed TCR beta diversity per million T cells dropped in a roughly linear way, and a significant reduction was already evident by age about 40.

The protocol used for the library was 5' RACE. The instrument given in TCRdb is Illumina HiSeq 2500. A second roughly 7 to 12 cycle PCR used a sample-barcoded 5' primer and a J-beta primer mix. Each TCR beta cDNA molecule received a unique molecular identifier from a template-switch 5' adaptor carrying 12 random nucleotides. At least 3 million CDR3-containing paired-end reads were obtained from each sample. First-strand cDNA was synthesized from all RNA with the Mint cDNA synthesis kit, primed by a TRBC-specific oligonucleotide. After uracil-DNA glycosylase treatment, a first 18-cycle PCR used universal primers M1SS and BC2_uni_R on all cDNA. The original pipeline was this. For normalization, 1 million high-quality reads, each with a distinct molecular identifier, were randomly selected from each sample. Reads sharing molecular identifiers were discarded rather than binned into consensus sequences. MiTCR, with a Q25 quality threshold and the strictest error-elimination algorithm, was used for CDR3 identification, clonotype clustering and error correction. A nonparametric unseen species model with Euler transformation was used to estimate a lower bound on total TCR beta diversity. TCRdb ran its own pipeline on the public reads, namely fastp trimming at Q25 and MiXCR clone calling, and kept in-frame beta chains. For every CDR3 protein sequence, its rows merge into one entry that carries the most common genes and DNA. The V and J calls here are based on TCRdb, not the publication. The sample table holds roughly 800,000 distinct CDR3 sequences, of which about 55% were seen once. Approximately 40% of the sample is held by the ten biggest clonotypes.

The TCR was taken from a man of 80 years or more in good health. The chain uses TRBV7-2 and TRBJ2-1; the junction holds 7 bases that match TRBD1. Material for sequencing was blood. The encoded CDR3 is CASSFSRGRYNEQFF. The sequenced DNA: TGTGCCAGCAGCTTCTCTAGGGGGCGGTACAATGAGCAGTTCTTC.